A single TCR beta chain is shown here with its context. These data are taken from a study of shared clonotypes between healthy human individuals. The method was immunoSEQ multiplex PCR; TCRdb's version includes in-frame clones alone and lacks a portion of them. Of 2 million to 2.5 million clones listed, nearly 97% are singletons. Losses at the gene ends were 7 bases for V and 7 bases for J; bases not matched to a gene: 15. The CDR3 sequence is 14 residues long. Germline CDR1 SQVTM, CDR2 ANQGSEA. The chain uses TRBV29-1 and TRBJ1-1; 7 nucleotides align to TRBD1. Sequencing used naive CD4+ T cells sorted from blood. As for subset: CD45RA+ positively selected. The sequence was collected from a man in his late teens or twenties in good health. DNA for the CDR3: TGCAGCGCCACCTTTCTGAGGGGGCTTAGTGAAGCTTTCTTT. It yields the protein CSATFLRGLSEAFF.